These 4 T cell receptor beta chains were sequenced from one sample in a study of identical twins. TCRdb re-called the 5' RACE reads through MiXCR, storing one row per CDR3 protein. The sample has 120,000 to 150,000 distinct CDR3 sequences, roughly 3.2% seen once. What was sequenced was memory T cells sorted from blood. These receptor sequences come from a man younger than 35 in good health.

This clonotype has a count of ten or more. The chain recombines TRBV12-3 or TRBV12-4 with TRBJ2-1; D is unclear. With 7 bases removed from V and 3 bases from J, the gap between germline ends came to 16 bases. CDR3 length equals 15 residues. CDR3 in amino acids: CASTPPGVFYNEQFF. The CDR3 region has the DNA TGTGCCAGCACCCCCCCTGGGGTTTTCTACAATGAGCAGTTCTTC.

This clonotype was observed at least ten times. The CDR3 region is CASSFFGRDTDTQYF. The CDR3 DNA reads as TGTGCCAGCAGTTTCTTCGGACGGGACACAGATACGCAGTATTTT. V and J are TRBV12-3 or TRBV12-4 and TRBJ2-3; a weak D match, TRBD2 (5 bases). V was shortened by 3 bases and J by 2 bases, with 12 bases between the two germline ends. CDR3 length: 15 amino acids.

This clonotype was seen many times. The CDR3 nucleotides read TGTGCCAGTAGTATAGATCCCTGGACAGAGCAAGAGACCCAGTACTTC. Encoded protein: CASSIDPWTEQETQYF. The chain employs TRBV19 and TRBJ2-5; the D gene is possibly TRBD1 (6 bases). With 0 bases removed from V and 2 bases from J, the gap between germline ends came to 13 bases. This CDR3 contains 16 residues. The germline gives CDR1 LNHDA, CDR2 SQIVND (reference sequence).

This clonotype has just a few counts. J is TRBJ1-6 and V is TRBV27; TRBD1 is a possible D gene (6 bases). V gave up 5 bases and J gave up 10 bases, with 21 bases separating them. This CDR3 spans 16 amino acids. The V gene's germline CDR1 is MNHEY and CDR2 SMNVEV (reference sequence). In nucleotides, the CDR3 is TGTGCCAGCAGTGTCAATACAGGGTCACTCGGGTCACCCCTCCACTTT. This codes for CASSVNTGSLGSPLHF.